One sample yielded the 3 T cell receptor beta chains listed below, sequenced in a study of cytomegalovirus exposure and HLA in healthy donors. Assay used: immunoSEQ multiplex PCR; TCRdb lists only in-frame clones, some missing. Found here are over 110,000 clones, about 88% of them singletons; the top ten hold just over 8.5%. The sequenced material came from PBMCs. These receptors all come from a man in his late teens or twenties in good health and CMV-seropositive.

The V call is TRBV11-1, the J call TRBJ2-1, with TRBD2 identical over 11 bases. Trimming took 7 bases from V and 8 from J; bases not matched to a gene: 7. CDR3 size: 14 residues. Germline assignment: CDR1 SGHAT and CDR2 FQDESV (reference sequence). CDR3 sequence: CASKIAGGRYEQFF. The CDR3 nucleotides are TGTGCCAGCAAAATAGCGGGAGGGAGGTATGAGCAGTTCTTC.

The chain links TRBV21-1 to TRBJ1-5; no check of the table's D call, TRBD1, against the DNA was made. TRBV21-1 is a known pseudogene. This CDR3 has 20 amino acids. The CDR3 protein is CASSKDESTGALVMSQPQHF. CDR3 DNA: TGTGCCAGCAGCAAAGACGAGTCTACAGGGGCCCTGGTTATGAGTCAGCCCCAGCATTTT.

The V call is TRBV7-9, the J call TRBJ2-1; 7 nucleotides agree with TRBD1. From germline, CDR1 is SEHNR and CDR2 FQNEAQ (reference sequence). V shed 0 bases, J shed 7 bases, and the junction held 6 bases outside the gene matches. The CDR3 contains 15 residues. The CDR3: CASSLATGRGNEQFF. In nucleotides, the CDR3 is TGTGCCAGCAGCTTAGCTACCGGCAGGGGGAATGAGCAGTTCTTC.